Sequencing of this TCR beta chain was carried out in a study of identical twins. The CDR3 has 15 amino acids. CDR1 is MNHEY, CDR2 SVGAGI, per germline. J gave up 0 bases and V 8 bases, and 8 bases lay outside the gene matches. cDNA molecules carried unique molecular identifiers, and template switching added a universal primer site. TCRdb called the 5' RACE reads again in MiXCR, with one record for every CDR3 protein. The sample lists some 260,000 distinct CDR3 sequences; about an eighth were seen once. This clonotype was picked up many times. What it recognizes is unknown. Findings of the study overall: Cross-sectional statistical analysis was relied on for the conclusions, without the same donors being followed.

This rearrangement joins TRBV6-5 to TRBJ2-7, with TRBD2 matching 9 bases. The TCR was taken from a woman under 30 in good health. Material for sequencing was memory (CD45RO+) T cells sorted from blood. CDR3 nucleotide sequence: TGTGCCAGCGAGTTAGCGGGAGAGGGCTCCTACGAGCAGTACTTC. Protein sequence: CASELAGEGSYEQYF.